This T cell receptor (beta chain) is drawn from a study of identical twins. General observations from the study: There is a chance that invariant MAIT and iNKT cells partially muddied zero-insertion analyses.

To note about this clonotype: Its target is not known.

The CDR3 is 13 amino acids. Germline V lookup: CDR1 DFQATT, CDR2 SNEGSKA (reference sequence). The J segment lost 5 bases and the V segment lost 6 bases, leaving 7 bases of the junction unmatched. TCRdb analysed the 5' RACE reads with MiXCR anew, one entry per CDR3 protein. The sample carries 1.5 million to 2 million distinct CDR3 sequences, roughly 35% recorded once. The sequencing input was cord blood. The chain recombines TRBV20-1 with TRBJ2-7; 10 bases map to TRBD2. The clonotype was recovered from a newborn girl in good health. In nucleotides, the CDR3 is TGCAGTGCCTATGGGACTAGCGCTCACGAGCAGTACTTC. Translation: CSAYGTSAHEQYF.